This T cell receptor beta chain came from a study of cytomegalovirus exposure and HLA in healthy donors. The study ran its PCR with 60 Vbeta and 13 Jbeta primers. Assay used: immunoSEQ multiplex PCR; TCRdb lists only in-frame clones, some missing. In the table there are about 110,000 clones, 80% to 85% of which are singletons. Trimming left V 4 bases short and J 2 bases short, with 16 bases between. The length of the CDR3 is 15 residues. The germline CDR1 and CDR2 sequences are SGHRS and YFSETQ. The specimen sequenced was PBMCs. This clonotype was obtained from a man aged 25-45 years in good health and CMV-seropositive. This chain connects TRBV5-1 to TRBJ2-7; a weak D match, TRBD1 (6 bases). The CDR3 DNA reads TGCGCCAGCAGCGAAGCCGGGACATCCGCCTACGAGCAGTACTTC. Its protein is CASSEAGTSAYEQYF.